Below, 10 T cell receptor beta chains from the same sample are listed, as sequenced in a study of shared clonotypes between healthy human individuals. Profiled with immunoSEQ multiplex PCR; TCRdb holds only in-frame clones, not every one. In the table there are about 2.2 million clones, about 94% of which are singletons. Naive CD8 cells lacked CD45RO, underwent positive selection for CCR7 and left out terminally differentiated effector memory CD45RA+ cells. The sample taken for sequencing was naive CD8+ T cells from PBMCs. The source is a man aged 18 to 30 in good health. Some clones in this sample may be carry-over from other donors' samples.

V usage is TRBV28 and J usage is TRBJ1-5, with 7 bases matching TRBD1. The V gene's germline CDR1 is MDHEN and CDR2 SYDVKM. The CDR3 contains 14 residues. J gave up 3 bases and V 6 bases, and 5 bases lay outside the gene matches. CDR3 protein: CASREGQINQPQHF. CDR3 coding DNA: TGTGCCAGCAGGGAGGGACAGATCAATCAGCCCCAGCATTTT.

The DNA for the CDR3 is TGCACCTTGTGTGGCAGGGGGCGCTCCGAGCAGTACTTC. Its translation: CTLCGRGRSEQYF. The chain carries TRBV29-1 and TRBJ2-7; 8 positions match TRBD1. The CDR3 runs to 13 residues. Germline CDR1 is SQVTM and CDR2 is ANQGSEA.

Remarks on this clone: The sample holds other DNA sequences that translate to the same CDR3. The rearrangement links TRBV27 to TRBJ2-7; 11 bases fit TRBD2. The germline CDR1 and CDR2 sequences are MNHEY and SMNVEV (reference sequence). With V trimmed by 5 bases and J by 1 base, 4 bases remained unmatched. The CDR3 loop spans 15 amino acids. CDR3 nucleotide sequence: TGTGCCAGCAGTCCGGGGACTAGCGGTTCCTACGAGCAGTACTTC. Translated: CASSPGTSGSYEQYF.

The CDR3 bases are TGTGCCAGCAGCCCGGGACTAGCGAGCACAGATACGCAGTATTTT. It translates to CASSPGLASTDTQYF. V usage is TRBV5-4 and J usage is TRBJ2-3; the match to TRBD2 covers 10 bases. The V gene end was trimmed by 4 bases and the J gene end by 0 bases; junction bases not matched to a gene: 2. CDR1 is SGHNT, CDR2 YYREEE, per germline (reference sequence). The CDR3 consists of 15 residues.

In DNA form, the CDR3 reads TGTGCCAGCAGCGTAGGGGCTGCCGGCTCCTACGAGCAGTACTTC. Its protein product is CASSVGAAGSYEQYF. J is TRBJ2-7 and V is TRBV9; D not certain. With 0 bases removed from V and 0 bases from J, the gap between germline ends came to 10 bases. This CDR3 is built from 15 residues. Germline CDR1 is SGDLS and CDR2 is YYNGEE.

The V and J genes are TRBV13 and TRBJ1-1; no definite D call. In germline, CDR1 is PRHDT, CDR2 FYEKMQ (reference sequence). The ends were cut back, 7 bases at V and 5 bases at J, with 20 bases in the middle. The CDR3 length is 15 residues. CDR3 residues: CASTRDNGFRTEAFF. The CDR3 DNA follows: TGTGCCAGCACCAGAGACAACGGGTTTAGAACTGAAGCTTTCTTT.

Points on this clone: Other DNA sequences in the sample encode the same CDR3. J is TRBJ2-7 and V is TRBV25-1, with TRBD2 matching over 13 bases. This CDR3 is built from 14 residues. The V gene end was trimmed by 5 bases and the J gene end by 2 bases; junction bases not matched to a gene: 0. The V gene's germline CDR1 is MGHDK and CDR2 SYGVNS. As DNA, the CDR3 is TGTGCCAGCAGTACTAGCGGGAGGGCCTACGAGCAGTACTTC. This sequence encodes CASSTSGRAYEQYF.

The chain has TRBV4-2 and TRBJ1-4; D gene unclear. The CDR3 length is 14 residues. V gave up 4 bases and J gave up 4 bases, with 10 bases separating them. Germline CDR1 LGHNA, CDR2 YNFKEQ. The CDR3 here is CASSPPESNEKLFF. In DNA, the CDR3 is TGTGCCAGCAGCCCGCCGGAAAGTAATGAAAAACTGTTTTTT.

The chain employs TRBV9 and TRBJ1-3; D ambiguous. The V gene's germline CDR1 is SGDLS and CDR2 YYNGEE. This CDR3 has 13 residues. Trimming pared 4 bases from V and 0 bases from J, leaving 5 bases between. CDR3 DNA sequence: TGTGCCAGCAGCCTCCACTCTGGAAACACCATATATTTT. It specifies CASSLHSGNTIYF. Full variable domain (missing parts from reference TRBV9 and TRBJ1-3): DSGVTQTPKHLITATGQRVTLRCSPRSGDLSVYWYQQSLDQGLQFLIQYYNGEERAKGNILERFSAQQFPDLHSELNLSSLELGDSALYFCASSLHSGNTIYFGEGSWLTVV.

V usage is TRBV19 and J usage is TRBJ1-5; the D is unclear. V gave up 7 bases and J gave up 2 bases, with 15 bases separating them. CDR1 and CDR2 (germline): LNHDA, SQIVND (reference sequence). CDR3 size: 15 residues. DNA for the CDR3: TGTGCCAGTACCTTCGTCCCCGGCGGCAATCAGCCCCAGCATTTT. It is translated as CASTFVPGGNQPQHF.